This entry is about one T cell receptor (beta chain). The antigen remains undetermined. The data originate from a study of graft-versus-host responses after intestinal transplantation. Study-level information: Anti-thymocyte globulin served as induction for all recipients, who then took tacrolimus and steroids for three to four years.

Here immunoSEQ multiplex PCR was the method, and the copy in TCRdb shows in-frame clones only, minus some. The sample yields 70,000 to 100,000 clones, about 88% seen once. Study-wide points: Recipient bone marrow held GvH clones, some seen earlier in ileum or blood. Subjects displaying graft-donor T cell macrochimerism possessed elevated graft-versus-host to host-versus-graft clonal ratios inside allografts.

This receptor was identified in a human donor who received an intestinal transplant. Source: unstimulated CD4+ T cells sorted from spleen or lymph node cells, taken before intestinal transplant.

The CDR3 sequence: CASSEGQLNIQYF. The CDR3 nucleotides read TGTGCCAGCAGTGAGGGCCAGCTAAACATTCAGTACTTC. The rearrangement joins TRBV2 to TRBJ2-4; D unclear. The CDR3 length is 13 residues. Germline CDR1 reads SNHLY; CDR2 reads FYNNEI. V was pared by 3 bases and J by 6 bases, with 9 bases between. The full variable domain, in which reference TRBV2 and TRBJ2-4 provide the parts outside the CDR3, is EPEVTQTPSHQVTQMGQEVILRCVPISNHLYFYWYRQILGQKVEFLVSFYNNEISEKSEIFDDQFSVERPDGSNFTLKIRSTKLEDSAMYFCASSEGQLNIQYFGAGTRLSVL.